This TCR beta chain was documented in a study of neurological immune-mediated disorders. The junction had 11 bases not matched to a gene; V was cut back by 4 bases and J by 10 bases. Germline CDR1 is SGDLS and CDR2 is YYNGEE. The CDR3 runs to 15 residues. Many counts were recorded for this clonotype. The cDNA came from 5'RACE, which used 10-nucleotide random UMIs. In TCRdb, the 5' RACE reads were re-called with MiXCR into one record per CDR3 protein. The table lists roughly 60,000 distinct CDR3 sequences, under 4.5% of them singletons. This chain uses TRBV9 with TRBJ2-1; 10 nucleotides align to TRBD2. The sample was CD4+ T cells from blood. The sequence was collected from a woman in her 40s with multiple sclerosis. CDR3 sequence reads: CASSPKSGGAGEQFF. The CDR3 coding sequence is TGTGCCAGCAGCCCCAAAAGCGGGGGGGCCGGCGAGCAGTTCTTC. The variable domain in full, with the rest retrieved from reference TRBV9 and TRBJ2-1, is DSGVTQTPKHLITATGQRVTLRCSPRSGDLSVYWYQQSLDQGLQFLIQYYNGEERAKGNILERFSAQQFPDLHSELNLSSLELGDSALYFCASSPKSGGAGEQFFGPGTRLTVL.